Below are 24 T cell receptor beta chains sequenced from a single sample in a study of cytomegalovirus exposure and HLA in healthy donors. Amplification used 60 Vbeta primers and 13 Jbeta primers. Measured with immunoSEQ multiplex PCR; TCRdb has only the in-frame clones, and not every one. The sample shows over 150,000 clones, roughly nine tenths of them seen only once. Sequenced material: PBMCs. The receptors here all came from a woman between 25 and 40 years old in good health and CMV-seronegative.

The chain joins TRBV2 to TRBJ2-7, with D perhaps matching TRBD1 (6 bases). Germline-derived CDR1 and CDR2 are SNHLY and FYNNEI. CDR3 length: 15 amino acids. V was cut by 2 bases and J by 2 bases, with 13 bases left in between. In DNA form, the CDR3 reads TGTGCCAGCAGTGAATTGGCAGGGGAACCCTACGAGCAGTACTTC. Its protein is CASSELAGEPYEQYF.

V usage is TRBV15 and J usage is TRBJ2-5, with 11 bases matching TRBD2. V trimming: 3 bases; J trimming: 6 bases; junction bases outside the gene matches: 18. The CDR3 contains 19 residues. The germline gives CDR1 LNHNV, CDR2 YYDKDF (reference sequence). The CDR3 is CATSRAAAALAGGVKTQYF. The CDR3 DNA reads as TGTGCCACCAGCAGGGCCGCGGCAGCCCTAGCGGGAGGAGTGAAGACCCAGTACTTC.

The V gene is TRBV27, the J gene TRBJ1-1; D is possibly TRBD1 (6 bases). This CDR3 region has 12 residues. Trimming took off 11 bases at V and 6 bases at J, with 16 bases between the two ends. Per germline, CDR1 MNHEY and CDR2 SMNVEV (reference sequence). The CDR3: CAAWGGRSEAFF. In DNA, the CDR3 is TGTGCCGCCTGGGGGGGCCGGTCTGAAGCTTTCTTT.

V gene TRBV15 combines with J gene TRBJ2-2; 7 nucleotides line up with TRBD2. The germline gives CDR1 LNHNV, CDR2 YYDKDF (reference sequence). This CDR3 comprises 16 residues. Germline trimming cut 2 bases from V and 2 bases from J; bases unmatched to any gene: 5. This CDR3 is CATSRYGGSNTGELFF. The CDR3 coding sequence is TGTGCCACCAGCAGATACGGCGGGAGTAACACCGGGGAGCTGTTTTTT. Variable domain in full (rest from reference TRBV15 and TRBJ2-2): DAMVIQNPRYQVTQFGKPVTLSCSQTLNHNVMYWYQQKSSQAPKLLFHYYDKDFNNEADTPDNFQSRRPNTSFCFLDIRSPGLGDTAMYLCATSRYGGSNTGELFFGEGSRLTVL.

This clone was recorded once. V usage is TRBV6-6 and J usage is TRBJ2-1; TRBD2 matches 11 bases. With 7 bases clipped from V and 7 bases from J, the junction kept 3 bases outside the gene matches. The CDR3 is 13 amino acids. Germline V gene sequence: CDR1 MNHNY, CDR2 SVGAGI (reference sequence). The CDR3 here is CASTGTSGNEQFF. The CDR3 coding sequence is TGTGCCAGCACCGGGACTAGCGGAAATGAGCAGTTCTTC.

The J gene is TRBJ2-7, the V gene TRBV6-6; 7 bases agree with TRBD1. Germline-derived CDR1 and CDR2 are MNHNY and SVGAGI (reference sequence). This CDR3 region has 14 residues. The trim removed 6 bases at V and 2 bases at J, leaving 7 bases unmatched. The CDR3 sequence: CASSSGTEAYEQYF. DNA for the CDR3: TGTGCCAGCAGCTCCGGGACAGAGGCCTACGAGCAGTACTTC.

This clone was seen a single time. V gene TRBV28 combines with J gene TRBJ1-2; D perhaps matches TRBD1 (5 bases). This CDR3 spans 15 amino acids. Between the trimmed V and J ends, which lost 3 bases and 0 bases, there was a span of 11 bases. Germline CDR1 MDHEN, CDR2 SYDVKM. The CDR3 bases are TGTGCCAGCAGTTTGCCTCTAGGGGCTAACTATGGCTACACCTTC. Translated: CASSLPLGANYGYTF.

The V gene is TRBV6-1, the J gene TRBJ2-7; maybe TRBD1 (8 bases). The CDR3 is made up of 15 amino acids. Deletions cut 8 bases from V and 7 bases from J, with 24 bases between. CDR1 and CDR2 (germline): MNHNS, SASEGT. The CDR3 bases are TGTGCCAGCGGGGGGGGTTGGACAGGGTCGGAGGAGCAGTACTTC. Translating gives CASGGGWTGSEEQYF.

V and J are TRBV19 and TRBJ2-7, with 9 bases identical to TRBD2. With V trimmed by 4 bases and J by 4 bases, 14 bases remained unmatched. Per the germline V gene, CDR1 is LNHDA and CDR2 is SQIVND (reference sequence). The CDR3 length is 17 residues. DNA for the CDR3: TGTGCCAGTAGTACCCCTCACAGTGGGACTAGCACTTACGAGCAGTACTTC. Encoded protein: CASSTPHSGTSTYEQYF.

The chain is built from TRBV7-9 and TRBJ2-1; D is ambiguous. The germline CDR1 and CDR2 sequences are SEHNR and FQNEAQ (reference sequence). This CDR3 comprises 15 residues. The V and J ends lost 0 bases and 8 bases respectively, with 14 bases between them. The chain's CDR3 is CASSLAGTDSDEQFF. The CDR3, as DNA: TGTGCCAGCAGCTTAGCAGGCACCGACTCCGATGAGCAGTTCTTC.

The chain combines TRBV5-8 with TRBJ2-1, with a weak D call TRBD2 (6 bases). The germline V gene has CDR1 SGHTS and CDR2 YDEGEE. CDR3 length equals 15 residues. Between the trimmed V and J ends, which lost 1 base and 4 bases, there was a span of 12 bases. CDR3 sequence reads: CASSLRVGGYNEQFF. DNA for the CDR3: TGTGCCAGCAGCTTGCGAGTGGGGGGTTACAATGAGCAGTTCTTC.

The rearrangement joins TRBV7-9 to TRBJ1-1, with 7 bases matching TRBD1. V shed 4 bases, J shed 0 bases, and the junction held 2 bases outside the gene matches. There are 14 residues in the CDR3. Germline assignment: CDR1 SEHNR and CDR2 FQNEAQ (reference sequence). Here the CDR3 reads CASSSTGVNTEAFF. The CDR3 nucleotides are TGTGCCAGCAGCTCAACAGGGGTGAACACTGAAGCTTTCTTT.

Only one count was recorded for this clone. This chain joins TRBV6-1 and TRBJ2-5; possibly TRBD2 for D (5 bases). TRBJ2-7 explains the end of the DNA better; the J call may be wrong. The CDR3 runs 14 residues. The germline CDR1 and CDR2 sequences are MNHNS and SASEGT. The CDR3: CASSEAGAEYEQYF. Here the CDR3 DNA reads TGTGCCAGCAGTGAAGCGGGAGCGGAGTACGAGCAGTACTTC.

The chain carries TRBV10-3 and TRBJ2-1; possibly TRBD2 for D (6 bases). This CDR3 is 15 amino acids long. Germline CDR1 and CDR2: ENHRY and SYGVKD. V dropped 0 bases and J dropped 9 bases, with 15 bases sitting between them. CDR3 region: CAISESGLSRGEQFF. CDR3 in DNA: TGTGCCATCAGTGAGTCGGGACTCTCAAGAGGTGAGCAGTTCTTC.

J is TRBJ1-2 and V is TRBV7-8; TRBD1 is a possible D gene (5 bases). Germline CDR1 is SGHVS and CDR2 is FQNEAQ. CDR3 length: 13 residues. Trimming removed 5 bases from V and 4 bases from J, with 11 bases in between. CDR3 sequence reads: CASSRSQGYGYTF. The CDR3 coding sequence is TGTGCCAGCAGCCGTAGCCAGGGCTATGGCTACACCTTC.

V usage is TRBV7-2 and J usage is TRBJ2-1; 11 nucleotides align to TRBD2. Germline trimming cut 3 bases from V and 1 base from J; bases unmatched to any gene: 11. This CDR3 contains 19 residues. CDR1 and CDR2 from the germline V gene are SGHTA and FQGNSA. The CDR3 spells CASSFRGLAGGPSYNEQFF. Written as DNA, the CDR3 is TGTGCCAGCAGCTTTCGGGGCCTAGCGGGAGGACCTTCCTACAATGAGCAGTTCTTC.

V is TRBV7-8 and J is TRBJ2-3; no firm D call. This CDR3 is built from 11 residues. Germline CDR1 is SGHVS and CDR2 is FQNEAQ. V gave up 8 bases and J gave up 2 bases, with 5 bases separating them. The CDR3 sequence is CASRVTDTQYF. CDR3 nucleotides: TGTGCCAGCCGGGTCACAGATACGCAGTATTTT. Full variable domain (rest looked up from reference TRBV7-8 and TRBJ2-3): GAGVSQSPRYKVAKRGQDVALRCDPISGHVSLFWYQQALGQGPEFLTYFQNEAQLDKSGLPSDRFFAERPEGSVSTLKIQRTQQEDSAVYLCASRVTDTQYFGPGTRLTVL.

This clone appeared a single time. V gene TRBV6-5 combines with J gene TRBJ2-7; 9 positions agree with TRBD1. The CDR3 totals 14 residues. Germline CDR1 and CDR2: MNHEY and SVGAGI. Trimming took 0 bases from V and 7 from J; bases not matched to a gene: 4. The CDR3 DNA is TGTGCCAGCAGTTACTCGACGGGACAGGGAGAGCAGTACTTC. Translation gives CASSYSTGQGEQYF.

V is TRBV5-3 and J is TRBJ2-1, with TRBD2 identical over 8 bases. TRBV5-3 is reported as an ORF; its role is uncertain. This CDR3 spans 20 amino acids. V lost 4 bases and J lost 1; bases outside the gene matches: 19. The DNA for the CDR3 is TGTGCCAGAAGCCTACGACAAAAATCTAGGACTAGCATATCCTACAATGAGCAGTTCTTC. Translation: CARSLRQKSRTSISYNEQFF.

The chain carries TRBV5-1 and TRBJ1-1; 10 bases match TRBD1. The CDR3 extends over 14 amino acids. With V trimmed by 4 bases and J by 6 bases, 6 bases remained unmatched. Germline lookup yields CDR1 SGHRS and CDR2 YFSETQ. The DNA of the CDR3 is TGCGCCAGCAGCAAGGGACAGGGGAGACCTGAAGCTTTCTTT. Amino acids: CASSKGQGRPEAFF.

The CDR3 nucleotides are TGTGCCAGTAAACAGGGCAGCGCTGATGGCTACACCTTC. It yields the protein CASKQGSADGYTF. The chain recombines TRBV6-1 with TRBJ1-2; possible D gene TRBD1, 6 bases. This CDR3 contains 13 residues. Germline lookup yields CDR1 MNHNS and CDR2 SASEGT. V lost 9 bases to trimming and J lost 6 bases, with 17 bases between them.

The chain carries TRBV7-2 and TRBJ1-5; D is undetermined. This CDR3 contains 12 residues. Germline-derived CDR1 and CDR2 are SGHTA and FQGNSA. With 3 bases removed from V and 4 bases from J, the gap between germline ends came to 4 bases. CDR3 coding DNA: TGTGCCAGCAGCTTCTTGAATCAGCCCCAGCATTTT. Its translation: CASSFLNQPQHF. Filled out from reference TRBV7-2 and TRBJ1-5, the complete variable domain reads GAGVSQSPSNKVTEKGKDVELRCDPISGHTALYWYRQSLGQGLEFLIYFQGNSAPDKSGLPSDRFSAERTGGSVSTLTIQRTQQEDSAVYLCASSFLNQPQHFGDGTRLSIL.

The table lists this clone with a few counts. This chain uses TRBV19 with TRBJ1-2; TRBD1 matches at 7 bases. This CDR3 has 15 residues. V shed 2 bases, J shed 8 bases, and the junction held 11 bases outside the gene matches. Per the germline V gene, CDR1 is LNHDA and CDR2 is SQIVND (reference sequence). The CDR3 spells CASSITGQVQWGYTF. The DNA for the CDR3 is TGTGCCAGTAGTATAACAGGACAGGTCCAGTGGGGCTACACCTTC.

The V and J genes are TRBV9 and TRBJ2-1, with TRBD1 as a possible D gene (6 bases). The CDR3 covers 14 residues. V shed 3 bases and J shed 5 bases, with 12 bases lying between them. Germline V gene lookup returns CDR1 SGDLS and CDR2 YYNGEE. In DNA, the CDR3 is TGTGCCAGCAGCGGCCAGAGGACAGACAATGAGCAGTTCTTC. This gives the protein CASSGQRTDNEQFF.